One and the same sample provided the 17 T cell receptor beta chains below, sequenced in a study of shared clonotypes between healthy human individuals. Some clones are missing from TCRdb's copy, which holds only in-frame ones; the method was immunoSEQ multiplex PCR. The data show 2 million to 2.5 million clones, with around 95% seen just once and roughly 0.13% held by the top ten. The sample consisted of naive CD4+ T cells sorted from blood. Regarding subset: CD45RA+ positively selected. These TCRs come from a man in his late teens or twenties in good health.

V usage is TRBV5-6 and J usage is TRBJ2-1; D is possibly TRBD1 or TRBD2 (6 bases each). The CDR3 is made up of 15 amino acids. V lost 3 bases and J lost 0, with 10 bases in between. Per the germline V gene, CDR1 is SGHDT and CDR2 is YYEEEE. The CDR3 DNA follows: TGTGCCAGCAGCTCGGGGGCGGCCTCCTACAATGAGCAGTTCTTC. Protein: CASSSGAASYNEQFF.

This rearrangement joins TRBV10-2 to TRBJ2-1; D gene unclear. CDR1 and CDR2 (germline): WSHSY, SAAADI. Trimming removed 3 bases at V and 2 bases at J, with 8 bases between. CDR3 size: 14 residues. The CDR3 DNA is TGCGCCAGCAGTGAACCCAGCCCCTACAATGAGCAGTTCTTC. Translated, it gives CASSEPSPYNEQFF.

About this clone: Other DNA variants within this sample encode the same CDR3. The genes are TRBV7-8 and TRBJ1-5; no definite D call. The CDR3 length is 12 residues. CDR1 and CDR2 (germline): SGHVS, FQNEAQ. V lost 0 bases, J lost 7 bases, and 4 bases lay in between. CDR3 sequence: CASSLANQPQHF. The CDR3 coding sequence is TGTGCCAGCAGCTTAGCCAACCAGCCCCAGCATTTT.

The chain uses TRBV9 and TRBJ2-3, with D possibly being TRBD2 (6 bases). The V end was cut by 2 bases, the J end by 4 bases, with 11 bases between. CDR3 size: 14 residues. The germline V gene has CDR1 SGDLS and CDR2 YYNGEE. The CDR3 DNA reads TGTGCCAGCAGCGTCGGGAGTAGCGCAGATACGCAGTATTTT. Amino acid sequence: CASSVGSSADTQYF.

The rearrangement uses TRBV30 and TRBJ2-2; the D is unclear. Germline V lookup: CDR1 GTSNPN, CDR2 SVGIG (reference sequence). The CDR3 runs 11 residues. The V and J ends lost 8 bases and 9 bases respectively, with 13 bases between them. In nucleotides, the CDR3 is TGTGCCGGATCAACGTGGAGGGAGCTGTTTTTT. Translated, it gives CAGSTWRELFF.

The chain uses TRBV27 and TRBJ1-2, with D perhaps TRBD1 (5 bases). This CDR3 is 12 amino acids long. CDR1 is MNHEY, CDR2 SMNVEV, per germline (reference sequence). Between the trimmed V and J ends, which lost 6 bases and 4 bases, there was a span of 9 bases. CDR3 amino acids: CASSNGGYGYTF. DNA for the CDR3: TGTGCCAGCAGCAATGGGGGCTATGGCTACACCTTC.

J is TRBJ2-4 and V is TRBV29-1; 9 bases are shared with TRBD2. Germline values: CDR1 SQVTM, CDR2 ANQGSEA. The CDR3 has 14 residues. V was pared by 7 bases and J by 2 bases, with 6 bases of the junction left unmatched. CDR3 coding DNA: TGCAGCGCCAGTAGCGGGGGATCCAAAAACATTCAGTACTTC. The encoded protein is CSASSGGSKNIQYF.

CDR3 nucleotide sequence: TGTGCCAGCAGCGCCACCTCCGGGACCGCCTACGAGCAGTACTTC. It translates to CASSATSGTAYEQYF. This rearrangement joins TRBV9 to TRBJ2-7; D tentatively reads TRBD1 or TRBD2 (5 bases each). Trimming cost V 3 bases and J 2 bases, with 15 bases left between them. Germline CDR1 SGDLS, CDR2 YYNGEE. CDR3 length: 15 residues.

The rearrangement uses TRBV28 and TRBJ1-1, with D tentatively TRBD1 (5 bases). CDR1 is MDHEN, CDR2 SYDVKM, per germline. Trimming stripped 7 bases from V and 0 bases from J, with 15 bases between. The CDR3 loop spans 15 amino acids. The CDR3 loop reads CASKILSGLNTEAFF. CDR3 nucleotides: TGTGCCAGCAAAATTCTATCGGGGCTGAACACTGAAGCTTTCTTT.

The rearrangement joins TRBV6-5 to TRBJ2-2; a weak D match, TRBD2 (5 bases). Germline values: CDR1 MNHEY, CDR2 SVGAGI. With 4 bases removed from V and 6 bases from J, the gap between germline ends came to 15 bases. There are 15 residues in the CDR3. CDR3 region: CASSSAGLPPGELFF. CDR3 DNA: TGTGCCAGCAGTTCTGCTGGACTCCCTCCCGGGGAGCTGTTTTTT.

This clone showed up just once. The rearrangement links TRBV9 to TRBJ1-1, with D tentatively TRBD1 (6 bases). This CDR3 comprises 14 residues. V lost 3 bases to trimming and J lost 3 bases, with 12 bases between them. The germline CDR1 and CDR2 sequences are SGDLS and YYNGEE. This CDR3 reads CASSGGDTYTEAFF. In DNA form, the CDR3 reads TGTGCCAGCAGCGGGGGGGACACGTACACTGAAGCTTTCTTT.

The rearrangement links TRBV27 to TRBJ2-6, with D uncertain. CDR3 length: 13 residues. Trimming stripped 3 bases from V and 11 bases from J, with 11 bases between. CDR1 is MNHEY, CDR2 SMNVEV, per germline (reference sequence). CDR3 nucleotides: TGTGCCAGCAGTTTTAGGATTGAGGACGTCCTGACTTTC. Translating it yields CASSFRIEDVLTF.

This rearrangement joins TRBV28 to TRBJ1-1; D not resolved. Germline V gene sequence: CDR1 MDHEN, CDR2 SYDVKM. The germline V and J ends were trimmed by 5 bases and 11 bases, with 18 bases remaining between them. This CDR3 is built from 13 residues. The CDR3 coding sequence is TGTGCCAGCAGTCCCAGGCCCCCCCTAAGGGCTTTCTTT. It translates to CASSPRPPLRAFF.

The rearrangement uses TRBV6-5 and TRBJ1-6; D unresolved. CDR3 size: 15 residues. Between the trimmed V and J ends, which lost 6 bases and 0 bases, there was a span of 9 bases. Germline V gene sequence: CDR1 MNHEY, CDR2 SVGAGI. The CDR3 spells CASREGSSYNSPLHF. The CDR3 bases are TGTGCCAGCAGGGAGGGAAGCTCCTATAATTCACCCCTCCACTTT.

J is TRBJ1-2 and V is TRBV18, with TRBD1 matching over 8 bases. From germline, CDR1 is KGHSH and CDR2 LQKENI. This CDR3 has 17 amino acids. J was trimmed by 0 bases and V by 0 bases; bases with no gene match: 6. The CDR3 DNA reads TGTGCCAGCTCACCACCGACAGGGGCCCCGACTAACTATGGCTACACCTTC. Residues: CASSPPTGAPTNYGYTF.

The CDR3 region has the DNA TGTGCCGCCAAGAGAGCGGGCCTCACCGGGGAGCTGTTTTTT. Amino acid sequence: CAAKRAGLTGELFF. The rearrangement uses TRBV27 and TRBJ2-2, with a weak D call TRBD2 (6 bases). The length of the CDR3 is 14 residues. Trimming cost V 11 bases and J 4 bases, with 17 bases left between them. The germline CDR1 and CDR2 sequences are MNHEY and SMNVEV (reference sequence).

The genes are TRBV7-2 and TRBJ1-5; D remains ambiguous. The germline V gene encodes CDR1 SGHTA and CDR2 FQGNSA. The CDR3 is 14 amino acids. Trimming stripped 4 bases from V and 3 bases from J, with 10 bases between. The CDR3 DNA reads TGTGCCAGCAGCTCTGTAAGCGCCAATCAGCCCCAGCATTTT. Protein product: CASSSVSANQPQHF.